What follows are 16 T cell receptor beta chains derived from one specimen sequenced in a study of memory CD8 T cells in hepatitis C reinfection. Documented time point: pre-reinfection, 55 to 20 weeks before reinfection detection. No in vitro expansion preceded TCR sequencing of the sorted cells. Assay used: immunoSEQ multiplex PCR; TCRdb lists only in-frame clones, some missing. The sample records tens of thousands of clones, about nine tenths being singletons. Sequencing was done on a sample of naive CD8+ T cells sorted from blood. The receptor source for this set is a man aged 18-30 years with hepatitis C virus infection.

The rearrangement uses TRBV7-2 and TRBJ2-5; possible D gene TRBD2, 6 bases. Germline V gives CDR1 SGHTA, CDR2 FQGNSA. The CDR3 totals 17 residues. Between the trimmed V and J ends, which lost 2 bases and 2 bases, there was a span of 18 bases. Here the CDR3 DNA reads TGTGCCAGCAGCTTATATCCTAGGAGGGGCTCACAAGAGACCCAGTACTTC. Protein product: CASSLYPRRGSQETQYF.

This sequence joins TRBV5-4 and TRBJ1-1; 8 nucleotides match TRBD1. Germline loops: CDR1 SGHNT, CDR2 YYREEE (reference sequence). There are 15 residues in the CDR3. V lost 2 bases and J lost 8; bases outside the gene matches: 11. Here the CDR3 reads CASSLNTGTGNEAFF. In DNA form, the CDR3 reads TGTGCCAGCAGCTTAAACACAGGGACAGGAAACGAAGCTTTCTTT.

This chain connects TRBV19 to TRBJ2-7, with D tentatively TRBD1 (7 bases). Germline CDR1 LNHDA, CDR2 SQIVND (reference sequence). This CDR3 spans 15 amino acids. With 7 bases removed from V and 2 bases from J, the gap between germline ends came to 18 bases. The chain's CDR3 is CASKTSQGGTYEQYF. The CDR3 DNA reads TGTGCCAGTAAGACGTCGCAGGGGGGAACCTACGAGCAGTACTTC.

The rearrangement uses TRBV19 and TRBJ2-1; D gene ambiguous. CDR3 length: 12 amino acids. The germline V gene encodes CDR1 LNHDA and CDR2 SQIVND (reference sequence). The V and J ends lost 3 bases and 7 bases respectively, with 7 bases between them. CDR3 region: CASSMTGNEQFF. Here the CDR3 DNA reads TGTGCCAGTAGTATGACGGGTAATGAGCAGTTCTTC.

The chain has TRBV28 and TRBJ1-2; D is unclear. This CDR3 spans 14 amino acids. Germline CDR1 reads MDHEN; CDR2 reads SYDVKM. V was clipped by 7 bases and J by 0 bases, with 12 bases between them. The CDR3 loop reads CASTPGPSNYGYTF. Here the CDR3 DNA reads TGTGCCAGCACCCCCGGTCCGTCTAACTATGGCTACACCTTC.

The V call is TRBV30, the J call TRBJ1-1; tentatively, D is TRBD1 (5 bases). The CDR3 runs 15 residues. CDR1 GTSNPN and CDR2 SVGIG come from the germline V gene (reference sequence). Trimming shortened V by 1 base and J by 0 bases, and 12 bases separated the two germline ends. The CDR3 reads CAWSEGISLNTEAFF. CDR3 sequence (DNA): TGTGCCTGGAGTGAGGGGATATCATTGAACACTGAAGCTTTCTTT.

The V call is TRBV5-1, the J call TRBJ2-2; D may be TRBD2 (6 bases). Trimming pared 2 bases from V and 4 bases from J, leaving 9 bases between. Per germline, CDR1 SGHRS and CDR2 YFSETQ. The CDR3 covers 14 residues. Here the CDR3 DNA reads TGCGCCAGCAGCTTTGTGGGGGGCACCGGGGAGCTGTTTTTT. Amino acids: CASSFVGGTGELFF.

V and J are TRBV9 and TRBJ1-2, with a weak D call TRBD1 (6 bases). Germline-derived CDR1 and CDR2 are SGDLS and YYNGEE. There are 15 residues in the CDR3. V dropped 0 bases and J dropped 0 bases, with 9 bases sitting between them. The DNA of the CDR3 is TGTGCCAGCAGCGTAGGCAGGGGCTCTAACTATGGCTACACCTTC. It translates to CASSVGRGSNYGYTF.

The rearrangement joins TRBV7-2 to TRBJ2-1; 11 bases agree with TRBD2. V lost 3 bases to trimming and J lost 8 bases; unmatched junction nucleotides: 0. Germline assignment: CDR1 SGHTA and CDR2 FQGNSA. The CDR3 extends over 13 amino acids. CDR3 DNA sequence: TGTGCCAGCAGCTTTAGCGGGGGGGATGAGCAGTTCTTC. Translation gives CASSFSGGDEQFF.

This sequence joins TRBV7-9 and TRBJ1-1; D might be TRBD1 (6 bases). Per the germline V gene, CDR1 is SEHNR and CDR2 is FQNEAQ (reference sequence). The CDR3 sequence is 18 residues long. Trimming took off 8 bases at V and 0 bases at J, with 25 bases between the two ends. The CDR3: CASPGERGLSLVNTEAFF. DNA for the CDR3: TGTGCCAGCCCAGGCGAAAGGGGGTTAAGTCTCGTGAACACTGAAGCTTTCTTT.

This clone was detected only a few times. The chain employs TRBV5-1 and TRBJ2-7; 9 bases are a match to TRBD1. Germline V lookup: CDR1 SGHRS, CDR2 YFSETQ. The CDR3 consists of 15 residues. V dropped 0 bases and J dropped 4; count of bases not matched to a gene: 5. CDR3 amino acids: CASSLGTGEGYEQYV. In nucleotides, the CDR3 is TGCGCCAGCAGCTTGGGGACAGGGGAGGGTTACGAGCAGTACGTC.

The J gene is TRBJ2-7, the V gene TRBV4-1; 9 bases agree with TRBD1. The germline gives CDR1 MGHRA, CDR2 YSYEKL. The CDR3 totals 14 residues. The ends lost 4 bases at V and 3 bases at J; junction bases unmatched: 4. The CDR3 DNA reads TGCGCCAGCAGCCCGGGACAGGGTAGCTACGAGCAGTACTTC. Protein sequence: CASSPGQGSYEQYF.

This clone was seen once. CDR3 sequence: CSVVLAGGPDTDTQYF. CDR3 nucleotides: TGCAGCGTTGTTCTAGCGGGAGGGCCTGACACAGATACGCAGTATTTT. The chain couples TRBV29-1 to TRBJ2-3; 12 nucleotides line up with TRBD2. Germline assignment: CDR1 SQVTM and CDR2 ANQGSEA. The CDR3 has 16 residues. J gave up 2 bases and V 4 bases, and 7 bases lay outside the gene matches.

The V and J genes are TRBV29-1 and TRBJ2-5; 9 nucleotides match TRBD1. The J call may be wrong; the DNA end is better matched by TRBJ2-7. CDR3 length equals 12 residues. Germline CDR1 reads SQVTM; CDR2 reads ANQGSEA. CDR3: CSARGQGYEQYF. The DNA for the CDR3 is TGCAGCGCCAGGGGACAGGGTTACGAGCAGTACTTC.

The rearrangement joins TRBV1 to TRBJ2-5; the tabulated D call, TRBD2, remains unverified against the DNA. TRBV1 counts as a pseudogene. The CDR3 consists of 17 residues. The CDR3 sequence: CTSSRRYLAGEQETQYF. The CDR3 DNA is TGCACCAGCAGCCGCCGATACCTAGCGGGGGAGCAAGAGACCCAGTACTTC.

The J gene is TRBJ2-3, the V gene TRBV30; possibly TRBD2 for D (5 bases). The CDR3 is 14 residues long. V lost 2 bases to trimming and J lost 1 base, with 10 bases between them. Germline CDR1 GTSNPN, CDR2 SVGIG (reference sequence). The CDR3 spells CAWSLTGGTDTQYF. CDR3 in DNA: TGTGCCTGGAGTTTAACCGGGGGCACAGATACGCAGTATTTT. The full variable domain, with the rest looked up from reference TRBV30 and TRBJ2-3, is SQTIHQWPATLVQPVGSPLSLECTVEGTSNPNLYWYRQAAGRGLQLLFYSVGIGQISSEVPQNLSASRPQDRQFILSSKKLLLSDSGFYLCAWSLTGGTDTQYFGPGTRLTVL.